This T cell receptor beta chain comes out of a study of blood T cell repertoires in COVID-19. Across the whole study: Acute and convalescent COVID-19 specimens originated in the United States, Italy and Spain. Nucleic acid was either cDNA or gDNA, and it came from T cells, B-cell-depleted T cells, or PBMCs.

This clone was observed a few times. In the source study's methods: Reference gene primers were amplified, and this amplification served to estimate nucleated cell counts. Measured with immunoSEQ multiplex PCR; TCRdb has only the in-frame clones, and not every one. Clone size and V and J calls were adopted from that table, with D and trimming inferred from the DNA. The sample carries around 130,000 clones, over 75% recorded once. Germline CDR1 reads MDHEN; CDR2 reads SYDVKM. V was pared by 3 bases and J by 0 bases, with 4 bases of the junction left unmatched. The CDR3 covers 16 residues. The chain uses TRBV28 and TRBJ1-5; TRBD1 matches 8 bases. The sequence came from a man aged 65 to 85 with active COVID-19. The specimen sequenced was peripheral blood. The CDR3 sequence is CASSFDRGASNQPQHF. The CDR3 nucleotides are TGTGCCAGCAGTTTCGACAGGGGCGCTAGCAATCAGCCCCAGCATTTT.